This TCR beta chain was observed in a study of HIV-infected patients and healthy controls. TCRdb ran MiXCR on the 5' RACE reads and lists one entry per CDR3 protein. The sample holds tens of thousands of distinct CDR3 sequences, roughly 19% seen once. Trimming took 4 bases from V and 0 from J, leaving 9 bases between them. CDR1 DFQATT and CDR2 SNEGSKA come from the germline V gene (reference sequence). The CDR3 has 13 amino acids. The origin of this receptor is a human donor in good health. This chain uses TRBV20-1 with TRBJ2-5, with D unresolved. Sample: CD4+ T cells from blood. CDR3 DNA sequence: TGCAGTGCTACAAACCCCGACCAAGAGACCCAGTACTTC. It codes for CSATNPDQETQYF.